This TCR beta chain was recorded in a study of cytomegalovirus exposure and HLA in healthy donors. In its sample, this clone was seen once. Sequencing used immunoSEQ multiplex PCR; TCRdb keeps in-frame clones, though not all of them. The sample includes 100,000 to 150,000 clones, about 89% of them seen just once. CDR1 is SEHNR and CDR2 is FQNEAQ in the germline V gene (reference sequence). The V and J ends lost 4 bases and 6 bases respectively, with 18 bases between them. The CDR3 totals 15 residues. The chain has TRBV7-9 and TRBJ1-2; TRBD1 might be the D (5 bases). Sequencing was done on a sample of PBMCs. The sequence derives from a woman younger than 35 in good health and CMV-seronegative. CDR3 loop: CASSSRLQGSDGYTF. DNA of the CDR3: TGTGCCAGCAGCTCCCGGCTTCAGGGTTCGGATGGCTACACCTTC.